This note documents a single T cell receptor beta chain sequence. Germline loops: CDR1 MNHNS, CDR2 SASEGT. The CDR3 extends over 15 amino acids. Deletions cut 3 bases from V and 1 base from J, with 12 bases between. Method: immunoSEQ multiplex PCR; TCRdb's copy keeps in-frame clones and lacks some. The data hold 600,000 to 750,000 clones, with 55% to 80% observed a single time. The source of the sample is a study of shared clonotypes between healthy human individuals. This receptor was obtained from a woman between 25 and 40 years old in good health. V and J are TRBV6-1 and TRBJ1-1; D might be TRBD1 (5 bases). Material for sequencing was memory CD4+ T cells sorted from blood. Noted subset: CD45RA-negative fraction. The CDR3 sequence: CASSDDGASNTEAFF. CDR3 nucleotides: TGTGCCAGCAGTGATGACGGGGCCTCGAACACTGAAGCTTTCTTT.